This TCR beta chain was sequenced in a study of cytomegalovirus exposure and HLA in healthy donors. Study summary: The platform used for the 110 or so validation repertoires matched that of the roughly 670 first-cohort repertoires, a later analysis reported. Regarding the study as a whole: Under in vitro conditions, a few CMV-associated chains were confirmed as specific for CMV antigens. Most observed TCR sequences were rare, whereas some public TCRs were detected in many donors.

From the approximately 120-subject validation cohort, which was separate from the approximately 670-subject first cohort, the donors were drawn. Libraries were prepared by immunoSEQ multiplex PCR; TCRdb keeps only in-frame clonotypes and omits some of them. The table lists under 200,000 clones, approximately 86% of them singletons. The CDR3 contains 11 residues. V was cut by 7 bases and J by 4 bases, with 8 bases left in between. CDR1 and CDR2 from the germline V gene are MNHNS and SASEGT. Details on this clone: Its antigen is unidentified.

The chain is built from TRBV6-1 and TRBJ2-7; D is unclear. The origin of this receptor is a woman younger than 35 in good health and CMV-seronegative. Sequencing was performed on PBMCs. The CDR3 DNA is TGTGCCAGCATTTTACGGTACGAGCAGTACTTC. This gives the protein CASILRYEQYF.